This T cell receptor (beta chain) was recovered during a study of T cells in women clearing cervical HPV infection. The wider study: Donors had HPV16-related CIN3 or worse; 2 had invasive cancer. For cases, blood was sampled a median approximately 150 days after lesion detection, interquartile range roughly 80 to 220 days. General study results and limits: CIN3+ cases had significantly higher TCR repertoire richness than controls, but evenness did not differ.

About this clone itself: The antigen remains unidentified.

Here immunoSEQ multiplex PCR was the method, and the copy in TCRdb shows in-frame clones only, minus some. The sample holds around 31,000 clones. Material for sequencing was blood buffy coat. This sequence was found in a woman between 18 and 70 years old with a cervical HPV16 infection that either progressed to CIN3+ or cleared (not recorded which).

The CDR3 protein is CSAEDRVLSYEQYF. CDR3 bases read: TGCAGTGCTGAGGACAGGGTACTATCCTACGAG. This chain links TRBV20-1 with TRBJ2-7, with 8 positions matching TRBD1. The missing CDR3 end, 3 residues past where the read stops, is filled in from the germline J gene. There are 14 residues in the CDR3. The germline V gene encodes CDR1 DFQATT and CDR2 SNEGSKA (reference sequence). Unmatched junction bases numbered 7, after V lost 5 bases and J lost 1 base.